The present TCR beta chain was sequenced within a study of tumor and adjacent non-tumor tissue in lung cancer. Turning to the study itself: The cohort had about 12 adenocarcinoma, a couple of squamous cell and 1 small cell patients. Patients were aged about 31 to 85, 10 men and a handful of women, stage I to III.

CDR1 is SGHAT, CDR2 FQDESV, per germline (reference sequence). V shed 5 bases, J shed 10 bases, and the junction held 5 bases outside the gene matches. The CDR3 covers 12 residues. RNA was extracted from bulk tissue without any cell sorting. Distant lung tissue was collected more than 3 cm away from the tumor edge. Study-level points and caveats: Normal lung showed higher cumulative top 100 clone frequency than tumor.

TCRbeta libraries were built with three rounds of nested PCR, modified from ARM-PCR. TCRdb re-analysed the multiplex PCR reads in MiXCR, keeping a single row per CDR3 protein. This sample has 40,000 to 50,000 distinct CDR3 sequences, with more than 55% found just once. A word on this clonotype: Its antigen remains unidentified. The conserved final phenylalanine or tryptophan is absent from the CDR3, which likely points to a read error.

V and J are TRBV11-1 and TRBJ2-1, with 7 bases aligning to TRBD1. The source is a woman aged 65 to 85 with non-small cell lung cancer. Sequencing was done on a sample of distant non-tumor lung tissue. The CDR3 protein is CASSPDRAEQFI. CDR3 sequence (DNA): TGTGCCAGCAGCCCCGACAGGGCAGAGCAGTTCATC.